The clone carrying this T cell receptor (beta chain) was recorded a few times. Its target is unknown. This CDR3 is built from 15 residues. Between the trimmed V and J ends, which lost 0 bases and 2 bases, there was a span of 9 bases. Germline V lookup: CDR1 SSHAT, CDR2 FNYEAQ (reference sequence). These data originate in a study of T-cell reconstitution after alpha-beta-depleted transplantation in children. Study results and limitations: Reports say that about two months after transplant, the alpha-beta T cells came out of several hundred graft clones that had expanded.

As it was prepared, the TCRbeta library received unique molecular identifiers. From the PCR reads, TCRdb called clonotypes with MiXCR, one entry per CDR3 protein. Of 900,000 or so distinct CDR3 sequences listed, approximately 15% are singletons. This clonotype originated in a male patient aged 10-17 years who had a stem cell transplant for acute lymphoblastic leukemia, so the T cells may come from the graft donor. The specimen was PBMCs, mostly from graft donor cells, collected 360 days after TCRalphabeta/CD19-depleted stem cell transplant. V and J are TRBV7-7 and TRBJ2-3; D remains ambiguous. CDR3 sequence: CASSLANSLTDTQYF. The CDR3 DNA follows: TGTGCCAGCAGCTTAGCGAATAGCCTCACAGATACGCAGTATTTT.